This is a list of T cell receptor beta chains from one sample in a study of neurological immune-mediated disorders. A single record per CDR3 protein comes from TCRdb applying MiXCR to the 5' RACE reads. Of some 50,000 distinct CDR3 sequences listed, roughly 24% are singletons. Sequenced material: PBMCs. These receptors all stem from a woman in her 70s in good health. Each CDR3 is given with its conserved first and last residue. Each record gives: V gene, clone size, J gene, D gene, CDR3 DNA, CDR3 protein. A D gene is named only where the DNA matches it firmly. Not all rows give a size; the values are once, few, many and, for expanded clones, a class.

TRBV7-2	NA	TRBJ1-5	NA	TGTGCCAGCAGCCTCAACGGACAGCCTAGCAATCAGCCCCAGCATTTT	CASSLNGQPSNQPQHF
TRBV5-1	many	TRBJ1-1	NA	TGCGCCAGCAGCCCGGGACTCTCACGATTCGACACTGAAGCTTTCTTT	CASSPGLSRFDTEAFF
TRBV28	many	TRBJ2-1	NA	TGTGCCAGCAGTTTATACGCTCTTCGTCGGGGTAGTACCCAGGAGCAGTTCTTC	CASSLYALRRGSTQEQFF
TRBV3-1	many	TRBJ2-7	NA	TGTGCCAGCAGCCAAGATTTCTACGAGCAGTACTTC	CASSQDFYEQYF
TRBV18	few	TRBJ1-1	TRBD1	TGTGCCAGCTCACCGAGACAGGGGCACACTGAAGCTTTCTTT	CASSPRQGHTEAFF
TRBV9	few	TRBJ2-1	NA	TGTGCCAGCAGCGTAGAGACAGGTATATACAATGAGCAGTTCTTC	CASSVETGIYNEQFF
TRBV7-9	NA	TRBJ2-3	NA	TGTGCCAGCAGCTTAGTCGTTCTAGCTAGCGAATACACAGATACGCAGTATTTT	CASSLVVLASEYTDTQYF
TRBV7-2	many	TRBJ1-4	NA	TGTGCCAGCAGCTTAGGAAGGGTTGCAACTAATGAAAAACTGTTTTTT	CASSLGRVATNEKLFF
TRBV4-1	many	TRBJ2-7	TRBD1	TGCGCCAGCAGCAAAATTCAGGGGGCGGCGTACGAGCAGTACTTC	CASSKIQGAAYEQYF
TRBV20-1	NA	TRBJ1-5	NA	TGCAGTGCTAGGGAGGGAAGTAGCAATCAGCCCCAGCATTTT	CSAREGSSNQPQHF
TRBV18	NA	TRBJ2-2	TRBD1	TGTGCCAGCTCACCCAAGACAGGGCCCGGGGAGCTGTTTTTT	CASSPKTGPGELFF
TRBV5-1	many	TRBJ2-3	NA	TGCGCCAGCAGCTTACCTGGACAGCTTAAAGATACGCAGTATTTT	CASSLPGQLKDTQYF
TRBV7-2	many	TRBJ1-1	NA	TGTGCCAGCAGCGTAGAGGGGACACCTAACACTGAAGCTTTCTTT	CASSVEGTPNTEAFF
TRBV18	many	TRBJ1-2	NA	TGTGCCAGCTCGCCAGGGTTTAACTATGGCTACACCTTC	CASSPGFNYGYTF
TRBV20-1	NA	TRBJ2-1	NA	TGCAGTGCTAGATCGGAGCGGGTGGCCTACAATGAGCAGTTCTTC	CSARSERVAYNEQFF
TRBV7-9	NA	TRBJ2-5	NA	TGTGCCAGCAGCACCCGGGGGACCCAGTACTTC	CASSTRGTQYF
TRBV6-1	few	TRBJ1-1	NA	TGTGCCAGCAGTGAATGGCGGAGGATTGAAGCTTTCTTT	CASSEWRRIEAFF
TRBV29-1	many	TRBJ1-2	TRBD1	TGCAGTGCACAGGGGGCCTTCGGCTACACCTTC	CSAQGAFGYTF
TRBV10-3	NA	TRBJ2-1	TRBD2	TGTGCCATCAGCGGCGGGCCTAGCGGAGGGGACGAGCAGTTCTTC	CAISGGPSGGDEQFF
TRBV29-1	NA	TRBJ1-6	NA	TGCAGCGTTCGGAGGGACGACTATAATTCACCCCTCCACTTT	CSVRRDDYNSPLHF
TRBV12-3/TRBV12-4	NA	TRBJ2-5	NA	NA	CASSFGGGIGDF
TRBV6-5	NA	TRBJ2-2	NA	TGTGCCAGCAGTTACTCCGCTCGATATAGCGGAAGCACCGGGGAGCTGTTTTTT	CASSYSARYSGSTGELFF
TRBV20-1	NA	TRBJ1-2	TRBD1	TGCAGTGCTCCTAACCCCCAGGGGGCGAGCTATGGCTACACCTTC	CSAPNPQGASYGYTF
TRBV7-6	many	TRBJ1-3	NA	TGTGCCAGCAGCTTTCACGGAACATCCTCTGGAAACACCATATATTTT	CASSFHGTSSGNTIYF
TRBV4-2	many	TRBJ2-1	TRBD2	TGTGCCAGCAGCAAGGGACTAGCGGGATCCAATGAGCAGTTCTTC	CASSKGLAGSNEQFF
TRBV7-2	many	TRBJ2-1	NA	TGTGCCAGCAGCCCCGGGGGACGATGGACGAATGAGCAGTTCTTC	CASSPGGRWTNEQFF
TRBV20-1	many	TRBJ2-3	NA	TGCAGCGCGGCGGGGTTAGTTGCAGATACGCAGTATTTT	CSAAGLVADTQYF
TRBV5-5	many	TRBJ2-2	NA	TGTGCCAGCAGCTTGGGTAGAGGAGCCAACACCGGGGAGCTGTTTTTT	CASSLGRGANTGELFF
TRBV6-5	many	TRBJ2-7	NA	TGTGCCAGCAGTTACGGGGGCGGGGGAGCCTACGAGCAGTACTTC	CASSYGGGGAYEQYF
TRBV20-1	many	TRBJ2-4	TRBD1	TGCAGTGCTAGTGGACAGGCAATTCTAGCCAAAAACATTCAGTACTTC	CSASGQAILAKNIQYF